This entry is about one TCR beta chain. This CDR3 has 13 residues. Germline V gives CDR1 SGDLS, CDR2 YYNGEE. V gave up 4 bases and J gave up 4 bases, with 9 bases separating them. Profiled with immunoSEQ multiplex PCR; TCRdb holds only in-frame clones, not every one. The data contain about 200,000 clones, more than 80% of them singletons. This entry belongs to a study of blood T cell repertoires in COVID-19. Participants, roughly 18 to 90 years old, spanned around 26 US areas. In Cohort 3, a recovered donor had either two negative PCRs, clearance, or symptom resolution. The chain combines TRBV9 with TRBJ2-1; D not certain. The sequencing sample was made of PBMCs or T cells enriched from blood (not recorded which). The sequence was collected from a woman between 18 and 30 years old who had recovered from COVID-19. The CDR3 here is CASSTDFYNEQFF. The CDR3 DNA is TGTGCCAGCAGCACCGACTTTTACAATGAGCAGTTCTTC.